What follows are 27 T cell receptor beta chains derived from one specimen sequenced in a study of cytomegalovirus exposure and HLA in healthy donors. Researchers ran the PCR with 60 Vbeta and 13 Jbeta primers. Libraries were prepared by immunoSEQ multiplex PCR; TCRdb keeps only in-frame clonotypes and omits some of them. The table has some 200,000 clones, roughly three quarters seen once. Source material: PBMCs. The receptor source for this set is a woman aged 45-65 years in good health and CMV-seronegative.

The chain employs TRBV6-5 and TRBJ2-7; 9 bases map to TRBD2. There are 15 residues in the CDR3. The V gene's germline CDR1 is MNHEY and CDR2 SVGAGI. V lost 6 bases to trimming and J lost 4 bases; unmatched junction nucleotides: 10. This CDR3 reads CASRPSGLASYEQYF. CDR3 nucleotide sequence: TGTGCCAGCAGGCCCTCCGGACTAGCGTCATACGAGCAGTACTTC.

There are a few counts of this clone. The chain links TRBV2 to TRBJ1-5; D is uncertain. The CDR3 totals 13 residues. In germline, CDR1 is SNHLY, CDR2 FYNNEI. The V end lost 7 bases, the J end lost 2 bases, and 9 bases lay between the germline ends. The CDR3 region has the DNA TGTGCCAGCAACCGAGCTGGCAATCAGCCCCAGCATTTT. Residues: CASNRAGNQPQHF.

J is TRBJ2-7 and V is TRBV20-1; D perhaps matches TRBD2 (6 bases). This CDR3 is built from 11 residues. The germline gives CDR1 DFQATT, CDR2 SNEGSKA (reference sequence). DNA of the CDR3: TGCAGGGTAGCGGATTCCTACGAGCAGTACTTC. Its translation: CRVADSYEQYF.

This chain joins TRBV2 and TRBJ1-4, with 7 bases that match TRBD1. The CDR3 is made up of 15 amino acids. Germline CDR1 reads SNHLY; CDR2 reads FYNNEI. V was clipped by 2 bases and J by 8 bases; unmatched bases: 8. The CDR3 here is CASSELRGLGEKLFF. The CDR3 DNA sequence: TGTGCCAGCAGTGAACTGAGGGGGCTAGGGGAAAAACTGTTTTTT.

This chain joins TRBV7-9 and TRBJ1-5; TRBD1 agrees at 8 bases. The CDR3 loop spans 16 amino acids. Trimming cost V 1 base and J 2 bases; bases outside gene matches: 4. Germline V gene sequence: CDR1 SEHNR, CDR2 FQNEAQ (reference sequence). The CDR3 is CASSLGAGGGNQPQHF. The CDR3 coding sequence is TGTGCCAGCAGCTTAGGGGCAGGGGGCGGCAATCAGCCCCAGCATTTT.

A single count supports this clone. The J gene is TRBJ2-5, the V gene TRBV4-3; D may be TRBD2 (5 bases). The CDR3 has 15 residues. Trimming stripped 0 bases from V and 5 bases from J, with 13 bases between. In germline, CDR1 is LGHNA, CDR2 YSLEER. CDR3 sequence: CASSQEGKPGETQYF. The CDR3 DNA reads TGCGCCAGCAGCCAAGAGGGCAAACCGGGGGAGACCCAGTACTTC.

This CDR3 is CASSQDRGRVTNSPLHF. The CDR3 DNA sequence: TGCGCCAGCAGCCAAGATCGGGGGAGGGTGACCAATTCACCCCTCCACTTT. V gene TRBV4-3 combines with J gene TRBJ1-6; possibly TRBD1 for D (5 bases). The CDR3 is 17 residues long. With 0 bases removed from V and 7 bases from J, the gap between germline ends came to 16 bases. Germline CDR1 and CDR2: LGHNA and YSLEER.

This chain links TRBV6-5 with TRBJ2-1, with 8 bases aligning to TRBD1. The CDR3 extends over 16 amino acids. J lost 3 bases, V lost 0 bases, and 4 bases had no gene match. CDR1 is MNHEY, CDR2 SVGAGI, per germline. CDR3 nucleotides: TGTGCCAGCAGTTACTCAGGAGGACAGGGCTACAATGAGCAGTTCTTC. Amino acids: CASSYSGGQGYNEQFF.

The DNA for the CDR3 is TGCAGCGTCAAAAGGGGGGGCCGAGACATTCAGTACTTC. Protein sequence: CSVKRGGRDIQYF. The rearrangement joins TRBV29-1 to TRBJ2-4, with D perhaps matching TRBD2 (7 bases). This CDR3 comprises 13 residues. Germline V gene lookup returns CDR1 SQVTM and CDR2 ANQGSEA. With 6 bases removed from V and 8 bases from J, the gap between germline ends came to 17 bases.

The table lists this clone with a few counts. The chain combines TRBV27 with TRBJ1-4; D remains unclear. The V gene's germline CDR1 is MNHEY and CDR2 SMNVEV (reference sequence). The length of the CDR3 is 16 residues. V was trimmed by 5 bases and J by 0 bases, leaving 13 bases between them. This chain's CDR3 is CASSPGVGATNEKLFF. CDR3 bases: TGTGCCAGCAGTCCCGGGGTTGGAGCAACTAATGAAAAACTGTTTTTT. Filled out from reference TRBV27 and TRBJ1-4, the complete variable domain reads EAQVTQNPRYLITVTGKKLTVTCSQNMNHEYMSWYRQDPGLGLRQIYYSMNVEVTDKGDVPEGYKVSRKEKRNFPLILESPSPNQTSLYFCASSPGVGATNEKLFFGSGTQLSVL.

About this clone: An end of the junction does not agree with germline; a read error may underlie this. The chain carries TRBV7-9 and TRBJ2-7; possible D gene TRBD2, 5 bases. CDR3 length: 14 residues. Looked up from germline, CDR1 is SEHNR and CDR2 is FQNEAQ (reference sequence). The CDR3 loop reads CSSSSGWQLYEQYF. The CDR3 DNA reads TGTTCCAGCAGCTCGGGGTGGCAGCTCTACGAGCAGTACTTC. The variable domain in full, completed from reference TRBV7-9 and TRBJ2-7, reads DTGVSQNPRHKITKRGQNVTFRCDPISEHNRLYWYRQTLGQGPEFLTYFQNEAQLEKSRLLSDRFSAERPKGSFSTLEIQRTEQGDSAMYLCSSSSGWQLYEQYFGPGTRLTVT.

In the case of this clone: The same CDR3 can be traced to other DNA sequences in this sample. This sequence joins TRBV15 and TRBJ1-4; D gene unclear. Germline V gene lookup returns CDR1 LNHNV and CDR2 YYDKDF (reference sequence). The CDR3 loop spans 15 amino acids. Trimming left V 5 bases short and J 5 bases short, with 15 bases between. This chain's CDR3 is CATSAKTLENEKLFF. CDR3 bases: TGTGCCACCAGCGCGAAGACTCTAGAGAATGAAAAACTGTTTTTT.

CDR3 loop: CASSLGGASGRTDTQYF. CDR3 in DNA: TGTGCCAGCAGCTTAGGTGGGGCTAGCGGGAGGACAGATACGCAGTATTTT. The chain carries TRBV7-6 and TRBJ2-3; 11 positions match TRBD2. This CDR3 is 17 amino acids long. The J segment lost 3 bases and the V segment lost 1 base, leaving 6 bases of the junction unmatched. Germline CDR1 reads SGHVS; CDR2 reads FNYEAQ.

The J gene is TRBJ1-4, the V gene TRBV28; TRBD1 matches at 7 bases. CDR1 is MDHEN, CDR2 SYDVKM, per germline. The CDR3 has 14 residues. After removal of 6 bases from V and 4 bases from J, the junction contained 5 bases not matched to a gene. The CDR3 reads CASRDRPFNEKLFF. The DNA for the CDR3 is TGTGCCAGCAGGGACAGGCCGTTTAATGAAAAACTGTTTTTT.

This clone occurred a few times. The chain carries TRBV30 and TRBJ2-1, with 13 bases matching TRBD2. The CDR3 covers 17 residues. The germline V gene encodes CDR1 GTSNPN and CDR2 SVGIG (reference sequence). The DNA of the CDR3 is TGTGCTGTAAAGGGGGGACTAGCGGGATCCGACTACAATGAGCAGTTCTTC. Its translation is CAVKGGLAGSDYNEQFF.

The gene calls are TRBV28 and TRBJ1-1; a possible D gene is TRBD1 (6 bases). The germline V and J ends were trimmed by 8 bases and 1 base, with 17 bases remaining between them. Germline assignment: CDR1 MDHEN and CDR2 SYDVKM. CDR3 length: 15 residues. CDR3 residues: CASRKGGGGNTEAFF. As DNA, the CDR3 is TGTGCCAGCCGAAAGGGGGGAGGGGGGAACACTGAAGCTTTCTTT.

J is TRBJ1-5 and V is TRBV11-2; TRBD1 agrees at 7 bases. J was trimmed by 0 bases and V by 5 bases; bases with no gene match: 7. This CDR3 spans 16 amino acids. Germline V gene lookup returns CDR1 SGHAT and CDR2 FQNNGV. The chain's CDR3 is CASSKGGGFSNQPQHF. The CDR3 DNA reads TGTGCCAGCAGCAAAGGAGGGGGCTTTAGCAATCAGCCCCAGCATTTT.

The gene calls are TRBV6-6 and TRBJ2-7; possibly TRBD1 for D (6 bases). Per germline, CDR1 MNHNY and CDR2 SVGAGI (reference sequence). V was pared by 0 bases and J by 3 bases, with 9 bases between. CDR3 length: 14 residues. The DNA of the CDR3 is TGTGCCAGCAGTTACTCCGGGACAAGCTACGAGCAGTACTTC. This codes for CASSYSGTSYEQYF.

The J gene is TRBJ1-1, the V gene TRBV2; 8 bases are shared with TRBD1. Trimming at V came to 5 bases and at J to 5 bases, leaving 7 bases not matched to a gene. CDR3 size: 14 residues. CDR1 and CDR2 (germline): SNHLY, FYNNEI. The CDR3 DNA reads TGTGCCAGCAGTACCCGGACAGGGATGACTGAAGCTTTCTTT. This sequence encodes CASSTRTGMTEAFF.

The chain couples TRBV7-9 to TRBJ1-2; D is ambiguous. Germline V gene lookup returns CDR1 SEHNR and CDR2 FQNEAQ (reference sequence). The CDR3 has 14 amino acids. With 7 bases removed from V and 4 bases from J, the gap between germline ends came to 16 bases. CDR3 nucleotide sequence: TGTGCCAGCACCTCTGGGAGGGTCCTCTATGGCTACACCTTC. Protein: CASTSGRVLYGYTF. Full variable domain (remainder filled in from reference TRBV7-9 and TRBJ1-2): DTGVSQNPRHKITKRGQNVTFRCDPISEHNRLYWYRQTLGQGPEFLTYFQNEAQLEKSRLLSDRFSAERPKGSFSTLEIQRTEQGDSAMYLCASTSGRVLYGYTFGSGTRLTVV.

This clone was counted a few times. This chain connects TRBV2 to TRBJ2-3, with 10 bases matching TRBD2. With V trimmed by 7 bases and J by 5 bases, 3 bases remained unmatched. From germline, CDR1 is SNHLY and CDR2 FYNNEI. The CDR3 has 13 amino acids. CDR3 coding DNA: TGTGCCAGCATAGGACTAGCGGAAGATACGCAGTATTTT. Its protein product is CASIGLAEDTQYF.

The CDR3 reads CASSQDFVASGGKLDEQFF. DNA of the CDR3: TGCGCCAGCAGCCAAGATTTTGTGGCTAGCGGGGGGAAGTTGGATGAGCAGTTCTTC. The chain couples TRBV4-3 to TRBJ2-1; TRBD2 aligns across 11 bases. From germline, CDR1 is LGHNA and CDR2 YSLEER. This CDR3 comprises 19 residues. The trim removed 0 bases at V and 8 bases at J, leaving 15 bases unmatched.

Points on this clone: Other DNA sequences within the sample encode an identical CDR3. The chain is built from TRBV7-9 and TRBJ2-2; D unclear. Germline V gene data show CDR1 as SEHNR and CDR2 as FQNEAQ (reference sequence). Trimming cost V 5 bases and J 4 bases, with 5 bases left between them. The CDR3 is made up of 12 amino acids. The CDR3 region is CASSLSTGELFF. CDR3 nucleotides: TGTGCCAGCAGCCTATCCACCGGGGAGCTGTTTTTT.

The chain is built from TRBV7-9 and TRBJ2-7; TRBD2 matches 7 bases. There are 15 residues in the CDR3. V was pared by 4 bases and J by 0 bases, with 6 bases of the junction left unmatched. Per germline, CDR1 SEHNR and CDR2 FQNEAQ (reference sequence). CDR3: CASSSAAGSSYEQYF. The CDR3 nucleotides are TGTGCCAGCAGCTCGGCAGCGGGATCCTCCTACGAGCAGTACTTC. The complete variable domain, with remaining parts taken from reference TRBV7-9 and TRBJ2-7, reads DTGVSQNPRHKITKRGQNVTFRCDPISEHNRLYWYRQTLGQGPEFLTYFQNEAQLEKSRLLSDRFSAERPKGSFSTLEIQRTEQGDSAMYLCASSSAAGSSYEQYFGPGTRLTVT.

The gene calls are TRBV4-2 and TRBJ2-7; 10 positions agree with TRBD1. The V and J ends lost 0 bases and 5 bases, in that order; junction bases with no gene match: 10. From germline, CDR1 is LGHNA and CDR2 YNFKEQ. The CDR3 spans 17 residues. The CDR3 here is CASSQETRQGAPHEQYF. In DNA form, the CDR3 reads TGTGCCAGCAGCCAAGAGACCCGACAGGGGGCGCCGCACGAGCAGTACTTC.

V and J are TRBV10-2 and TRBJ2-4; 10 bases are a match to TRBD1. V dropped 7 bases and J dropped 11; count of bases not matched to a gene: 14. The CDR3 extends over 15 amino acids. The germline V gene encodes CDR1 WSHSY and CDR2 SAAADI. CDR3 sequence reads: CASTEGGTGDIFQYF. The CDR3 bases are TGCGCCAGCACCGAAGGAGGGACAGGGGATATATTTCAGTACTTC.

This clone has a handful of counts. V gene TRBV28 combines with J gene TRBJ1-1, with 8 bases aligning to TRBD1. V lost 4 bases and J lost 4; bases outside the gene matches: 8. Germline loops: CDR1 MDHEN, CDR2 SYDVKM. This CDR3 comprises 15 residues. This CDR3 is CASSSPQGASTEAFF. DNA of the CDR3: TGTGCCAGCAGTTCCCCGCAGGGGGCGAGCACTGAAGCTTTCTTT.